These 17 T cell receptor beta chains originate from one sample sequenced in a study of shared clonotypes between healthy human individuals. CD45RO negativity and positive selection for CCR7 defined naive CD8 cells, a population that excluded terminally differentiated effector memory CD45RA+ cells. Generated by immunoSEQ multiplex PCR, the TCRdb table keeps only in-frame clones and is missing some. The table records around 580,000 clones, roughly 98% of them present only once. Input material: naive CD8+ T cells sorted from blood. Receptor source: a young man in good health.

The V and J genes are TRBV4-3 and TRBJ2-7; tentative D call: TRBD2 (6 bases). CDR1 is LGHNA and CDR2 is YSLEER in the germline V gene. V lost 0 bases and J lost 1, with 10 bases in between. The CDR3 has 15 residues. The CDR3 DNA reads TGCGCCAGCAGCCAAGATTGGAGGGTTTCCTACGAGCAGTACTTC. Its translation: CASSQDWRVSYEQYF.

The gene calls are TRBV15 and TRBJ2-7; tentative D call: TRBD2 (6 bases). Germline V lookup: CDR1 LNHNV, CDR2 YYDKDF (reference sequence). This CDR3 contains 17 residues. Trimming took 3 bases from V and 0 from J, leaving 18 bases between them. The CDR3: CATSSQPRRRDSYEQYF. CDR3 coding DNA: TGTGCCACCAGCAGTCAACCCCGACGGAGGGACTCCTACGAGCAGTACTTC.

The chain combines TRBV4-1 with TRBJ2-1; 9 bases are a match to TRBD2. The CDR3 totals 16 residues. The V gene end was trimmed by 4 bases and the J gene end by 11 bases; junction bases not matched to a gene: 15. CDR1 and CDR2 (germline): MGHRA, YSYEKL. This chain's CDR3 is CASSPAGPSGVLKQFF. The CDR3 DNA sequence: TGCGCCAGCAGCCCCGCCGGCCCTAGCGGGGTACTTAAGCAGTTCTTC.

The rearrangement links TRBV27 to TRBJ1-5; no reliable D call. Trimming cost V 5 bases and J 4 bases, with 12 bases left between them. Per the germline V gene, CDR1 is MNHEY and CDR2 is SMNVEV (reference sequence). The length of the CDR3 is 14 residues. For the CDR3, the DNA is TGTGCCAGCAGTCCCTCCATACCGAATCAGCCCCAGCATTTT. It specifies CASSPSIPNQPQHF.

This clone came up once. J is TRBJ2-1 and V is TRBV29-1; possible D gene TRBD2, 5 bases. The CDR3 length is 13 residues. CDR1 is SQVTM and CDR2 is ANQGSEA in the germline V gene. V gave up 8 bases and J gave up 6 bases, with 17 bases separating them. The CDR3 loop reads CSFLGEKGNEQFF. In DNA, the CDR3 is TGCAGCTTCCTCGGGGAAAAGGGCAATGAGCAGTTCTTC.

The genes are TRBV6-5 and TRBJ2-7, with 7 positions matching TRBD2. Germline V gives CDR1 MNHEY, CDR2 SVGAGI. This CDR3 is 15 amino acids long. Trimming took 4 bases from V and 7 from J; bases not matched to a gene: 13. CDR3 region: CASSWTSPLTGEQYF. CDR3 sequence (DNA): TGTGCCAGCAGTTGGACTAGTCCTCTTACTGGGGAGCAGTACTTC.

This chain joins TRBV14 and TRBJ2-1; D might be TRBD2 (6 bases). V lost 0 bases and J 4 bases, leaving 13 bases between the germline ends. This CDR3 has 16 residues. The germline V gene encodes CDR1 SGHDN and CDR2 FVKESK. CDR3 protein: CASSQELGLPYNEQFF. DNA of the CDR3: TGTGCCAGCAGCCAAGAGCTCGGACTACCGTACAATGAGCAGTTCTTC. The whole variable domain, remainder taken from reference TRBV14 and TRBJ2-1, is EAGVTQFPSHSVIEKGQTVTLRCDPISGHDNLYWYRRVMGKEIKFLLHFVKESKQDESGMPNNRFLAERTGGTYSTLKVQPAELEDSGVYFCASSQELGLPYNEQFFGPGTRLTVL.

This chain's CDR3 is CASSEPITRPTYEQYF. The CDR3 DNA is TGCGCCAGCAGTGAGCCCATCACTAGACCTACCTACGAGCAGTACTTC. This sequence joins TRBV10-2 and TRBJ2-7, with a possible D match to TRBD2 (5 bases). The germline V gene has CDR1 WSHSY and CDR2 SAAADI. V lost 2 bases to trimming and J lost 2 bases, with 16 bases between them. The CDR3 extends over 16 amino acids.

This sequence joins TRBV27 and TRBJ1-2; TRBD1 is a possible D gene (5 bases). Trimming cost V 1 base and J 8 bases, with 11 bases left between them. Germline CDR1 MNHEY, CDR2 SMNVEV (reference sequence). This CDR3 is built from 13 residues. CDR3 in DNA: TGTGCCAGCAGTTTATTCAGGGCGGGGGGCTACACCTTC. Its translation: CASSLFRAGGYTF.

In its sample, this clone was seen once. DNA for the CDR3: TGTGCCAGCAGTTCCCGACAGGGGGGAAGGGCCAATGAGCAGTTCTTC. Translating it yields CASSSRQGGRANEQFF. The V and J genes are TRBV27 and TRBJ2-1, with 9 bases lining up with TRBD1. Germline-derived CDR1 and CDR2 are MNHEY and SMNVEV (reference sequence). The CDR3 is made up of 16 amino acids. V lost 4 bases, J lost 6 bases, and 10 bases stayed unmatched.

V and J are TRBV5-8 and TRBJ2-3, with 7 positions matching TRBD1. This CDR3 has 15 residues. The V gene end was trimmed by 4 bases and the J gene end by 0 bases; junction bases not matched to a gene: 5. Germline loops: CDR1 SGHTS, CDR2 YDEGEE. CDR3 nucleotide sequence: TGTGCCAGCAGCACCGGGACAGCTAGCACAGATACGCAGTATTTT. Translation: CASSTGTASTDTQYF.

In this sample, this clone turned up once. The chain joins TRBV11-2 to TRBJ2-1, with 8 positions matching TRBD2. Germline V CDR1 and CDR2: SGHAT, FQNNGV. The CDR3 runs 17 residues. Trimming removed 4 bases from V and 1 base from J; junction bases left unmatched: 9. CDR3 nucleotides: TGTGCCAGCAGCTCGACGGGAGGGCCGCTATCCTACAATGAGCAGTTCTTC. Protein product: CASSSTGGPLSYNEQFF.

The J gene is TRBJ1-2, the V gene TRBV27; TRBD1 might be the D (6 bases). V was trimmed by 4 bases and J by 5 bases, leaving 14 bases between them. There are 14 residues in the CDR3. Germline CDR1 MNHEY, CDR2 SMNVEV (reference sequence). The CDR3 nucleotides are TGTGCCAGCAGTTCTTCACCAGGGGTATATGGCTACACCTTC. Translated: CASSSSPGVYGYTF.

This clone is a singleton in its sample. This chain joins TRBV7-2 and TRBJ2-7; D is possibly TRBD2 (6 bases). The ends were cut back, 3 bases at V and 0 bases at J, with 9 bases in the middle. Germline V gene data show CDR1 as SGHTA and CDR2 as FQGNSA. The CDR3 covers 14 residues. CDR3: CASSLGGASYEQYF. CDR3 bases: TGTGCCAGCAGCTTGGGCGGGGCCTCCTACGAGCAGTACTTC.

V gene TRBV27 combines with J gene TRBJ1-2; perhaps TRBD1 as D (5 bases). V was cut by 6 bases and J by 8 bases, with 16 bases left in between. CDR1 and CDR2 from the germline V gene are MNHEY and SMNVEV (reference sequence). The CDR3 has 13 residues. As DNA, the CDR3 is TGTGCCAGCAGGTACGCAGGGTCTCGGGGCTACACCTTC. Amino acid sequence: CASRYAGSRGYTF.

CDR3 nucleotides: TGTGCCAGCAGCCCCGGACAGGGCTATGGCTACACCTTC. It specifies CASSPGQGYGYTF. The chain links TRBV7-9 to TRBJ1-2, with 8 positions matching TRBD1. Germline V gives CDR1 SEHNR, CDR2 FQNEAQ (reference sequence). With 5 bases clipped from V and 4 bases from J, the junction kept 3 bases outside the gene matches. The CDR3 is made up of 13 amino acids.

J is TRBJ2-7 and V is TRBV14; TRBD1 might be the D (6 bases). The CDR3 is made up of 14 amino acids. CDR1 and CDR2 from the germline V gene are SGHDN and FVKESK. Trimming pared 2 bases from V and 3 bases from J, leaving 11 bases between. The CDR3 DNA follows: TGTGCCAGCAGCCAATCAAGACAGGTCTACGAGCAGTACTTC. Translating gives CASSQSRQVYEQYF.